The 17 T cell receptor beta chains below come from one sample, sequenced in a study of T cell changes during pregnancy in multiple sclerosis (dated by TCRdb to between 2017 and 2020). Libraries were constructed by the immunoSEQ multiplex PCR assay. TCRdb holds this immuneACCESS table with in-frame rearrangements only. Some clones are missing; in checked studies, unresolved V genes explain under half, and the rest has no known cause. The sample data list under 80,000 clones, and around 92% of these were observed just once. The ten largest clones represent around 2.3% of the sample. The sample was peripheral blood, taken before pregnancy. The receptor source for this set is a female donor with multiple sclerosis, enrolled in a pregnancy study.

This clone appeared once. The CDR3 DNA reads as TGTGCCAGCAGATCACGCGGGGCAGGGGGTGTTGAAAAACTGTTTTTT. As protein: CASRSRGAGGVEKLFF. The V gene is TRBV2, the J gene TRBJ1-4; 7 nucleotides agree with TRBD1. Germline values: CDR1 SNHLY, CDR2 FYNNEI. With 6 bases clipped from V and 7 bases from J, the junction kept 14 bases outside the gene matches. The CDR3 contains 16 residues.

The V call is TRBV9, the J call TRBJ2-5; 7 positions agree with TRBD2. Germline V CDR1 and CDR2: SGDLS, YYNGEE. V gave up 4 bases and J gave up 5 bases; unmatched junction bases: 5. This CDR3 has 13 amino acids. CDR3 residues: CASSTGLGETQYF. The CDR3 bases are TGTGCCAGCAGCACCGGACTAGGGGAGACCCAGTACTTC.

The V call is TRBV5-1, the J call TRBJ2-5, with D tentatively TRBD1 (6 bases). The V gene's germline CDR1 is SGHRS and CDR2 YFSETQ. V was clipped by 4 bases and J by 2 bases, with 15 bases between them. There are 15 residues in the CDR3. The CDR3 here is CASSPLDSLQETQYF. For the CDR3, the DNA is TGCGCCAGCAGCCCTTTGGACAGCCTACAAGAGACCCAGTACTTC.

The chain is built from TRBV7-9 and TRBJ1-1; maybe TRBD1 (6 bases). CDR1 is SEHNR, CDR2 FQNEAQ, per germline (reference sequence). V shed 4 bases and J shed 1 base, with 10 bases lying between them. This CDR3 region has 14 residues. The CDR3 region is CASSSGQTNTEAFF. The CDR3 DNA reads as TGTGCCAGCAGCTCTGGACAGACGAACACTGAAGCTTTCTTT.

This chain links TRBV5-4 with TRBJ1-3; D is perhaps TRBD1 (6 bases). The CDR3 covers 14 residues. Trimming cost V 4 bases and J 0 bases, with 8 bases left between them. Germline CDR1 and CDR2: SGHNT and YYREEE (reference sequence). The CDR3 DNA is TGTGCCAGCAGCCTGACAGGCTCTGGAAACACCATATATTTT. Translated, it gives CASSLTGSGNTIYF.

This chain links TRBV11-1 with TRBJ2-7, with no clear D. This CDR3 has 15 amino acids. The germline V gene has CDR1 SGHAT and CDR2 FQDESV (reference sequence). V was clipped by 0 bases and J by 3 bases, with 12 bases between them. In nucleotides, the CDR3 is TGTGCCAGCAGCTTAGCGTCAGGATCCCACTACGAGCAGTACTTC. Translated, it gives CASSLASGSHYEQYF.

The chain's CDR3 is CASSQAGQSYSEQFF. In nucleotides, the CDR3 is TGTGCCAGCAGCCAAGCGGGACAGAGTTATAGTGAGCAGTTCTTC. The chain joins TRBV14 to TRBJ2-1; TRBD1 agrees at 7 bases. V dropped 1 base and J dropped 9; count of bases not matched to a gene: 9. Germline values: CDR1 SGHDN, CDR2 FVKESK. The CDR3 covers 15 residues.

This sequence joins TRBV29-1 and TRBJ1-4; a weak D match, TRBD1 (5 bases). Germline lookup yields CDR1 SQVTM and CDR2 ANQGSEA. The CDR3 loop spans 13 amino acids. The ends were cut back, 6 bases at V and 0 bases at J, with 8 bases in the middle. The CDR3 DNA sequence: TGCAGCGTGACAGACCCAACTAATGAAAAACTGTTTTTT. Protein: CSVTDPTNEKLFF.

This sequence joins TRBV5-4 and TRBJ2-1; 11 nucleotides agree with TRBD2. Germline V gene data show CDR1 as SGHNT and CDR2 as YYREEE (reference sequence). The CDR3 is 17 residues long. V lost 0 bases to trimming and J lost 2 bases; unmatched junction nucleotides: 4. The CDR3 loop reads CASSLGVLAGAYNEQFF. In DNA form, the CDR3 reads TGTGCCAGCAGCTTGGGGGTACTAGCGGGAGCCTACAATGAGCAGTTCTTC.

The rearrangement links TRBV2 to TRBJ2-1; 11 nucleotides agree with TRBD2. Germline CDR1 is SNHLY and CDR2 is FYNNEI. This CDR3 region has 16 residues. J lost 5 bases, V lost 6 bases, and 9 bases had no gene match. The CDR3 DNA follows: TGTGCCAGCAGACAACCGGGACTAGCGGAAAACAATGAGCAGTTCTTC. Its translation is CASRQPGLAENNEQFF.

V gene TRBV7-9 combines with J gene TRBJ2-1; D is unresolved. The CDR3 covers 16 residues. V was pared by 1 base and J by 3 bases, with 13 bases between. The germline V gene has CDR1 SEHNR and CDR2 FQNEAQ (reference sequence). The CDR3 DNA reads TGTGCCAGCAGCTTAGATGCAGGTGGCATCTACAATGAGCAGTTCTTC. It is translated as CASSLDAGGIYNEQFF.

V and J are TRBV5-1 and TRBJ2-3, with D possibly TRBD2 on 5 matching bases. V shed 5 bases and J shed 6 bases, with 7 bases lying between them. Germline CDR1 and CDR2: SGHRS and YFSETQ. The length of the CDR3 is 11 residues. CDR3 residues: CASREADTQYF. CDR3 nucleotide sequence: TGCGCCAGCAGGGAGGCGGATACGCAGTATTTT.

V is TRBV5-1 and J is TRBJ2-1; 11 bases align to TRBD2. The CDR3 extends over 16 amino acids. Germline loops: CDR1 SGHRS, CDR2 YFSETQ. The V and J ends lost 0 bases and 9 bases, in that order; junction bases with no gene match: 8. CDR3 amino acids: CASSLAGSGRAIEQFF. The CDR3 region has the DNA TGCGCCAGCAGCTTGGCAGGTAGCGGGAGGGCCATTGAGCAGTTCTTC. Filled out from reference TRBV5-1 and TRBJ2-1, the complete variable domain reads KAGVTQTPRYLIKTRGQQVTLSCSPISGHRSVSWYQQTPGQGLQFLFEYFSETQRNKGNFPGRFSGRQFSNSRSEMNVSTLELGDSALYLCASSLAGSGRAIEQFFGPGTRLTVL.

The chain is built from TRBV6-1 and TRBJ1-3; D might be TRBD1 (5 bases). Germline values: CDR1 MNHNS, CDR2 SASEGT. The V and J ends lost 2 bases and 2 bases respectively, with 19 bases between them. The CDR3 consists of 18 residues. The CDR3 DNA sequence: TGTGCCAGCAGTGAAAGGGGTACGACGAGGATTCCTGGAAACACCATATATTTT. Protein: CASSERGTTRIPGNTIYF.

In this sample, this clone turned up once. The chain carries TRBV4-3 and TRBJ2-6, with TRBD2 as a possible D gene (5 bases). The CDR3 has 16 amino acids. CDR1 and CDR2 (germline): LGHNA, YSLEER. Between the trimmed V and J ends, which lost 1 base and 0 bases, there was a span of 7 bases. This CDR3 is CASSQGEGSGANVLTF. In DNA form, the CDR3 reads TGCGCCAGCAGCCAAGGAGAGGGCTCTGGGGCCAACGTCCTGACTTTC.

The chain combines TRBV4-1 with TRBJ1-5; D is ambiguous. The ends were cut back, 0 bases at V and 5 bases at J, with 5 bases in the middle. CDR1 MGHRA and CDR2 YSYEKL come from the germline V gene. This CDR3 has 13 residues. The CDR3 spells CASSQDHYQPQHF. The DNA of the CDR3 is TGCGCCAGCAGCCAAGATCACTATCAGCCCCAGCATTTT.

This clone was counted once. The chain carries TRBV19 and TRBJ1-5; 7 nucleotides match TRBD1. V was pared by 8 bases and J by 2 bases, with 9 bases of the junction left unmatched. The CDR3 is made up of 15 amino acids. In germline, CDR1 is LNHDA, CDR2 SQIVND (reference sequence). CDR3 sequence: CASQKQGVGNQPQHF. CDR3 in DNA: TGTGCCAGTCAAAAGCAGGGGGTAGGCAATCAGCCCCAGCATTTT.